What follows describes a single T cell receptor beta chain. Its binding antigen is unknown. Base quality data are lacking; no much larger clone is found one base away. Receptor libraries were prepared by the immunoSEQ multiplex PCR assay. Here the immuneACCESS table is served through TCRdb, limited to in-frame sequences with V and J called. Missing clones are a known gap in these copies; in checked studies unresolved V genes cover under half, and the rest lacks a known reason. A total of fewer than 25,000 clones appear in this sample, more than 90% of them only once. Roughly 15% of the sample is held by the ten biggest clonotypes. From its cysteine to its phenylalanine, the CDR3 spans 15 amino acids. Just CDR3 DNA is preserved here, 45 bases in frame from base 1. V is pruned by 5 bases and J by 4 bases, leaving 7 bases of the junction without a gene match. The germline V gene (reference sequence) sets CDR1 to LNHNV and CDR2 to YYDKDF.

Repertoires were sampled multiple times during chemoradiotherapy, which allowed clonal expansion in the tumor microenvironment to be followed. These data originate in a study of chemoradiotherapy in HPV16-positive cancers (dated by TCRdb to the early 2020s). For the wider study: Functional T-cell assays on cells from two HPV16-positive patients defined candidate HPV-specific T-cell clones and common TCR motifs. The study set out to ask whether T-cell immunity against the HPV oncoproteins E6 and E7 changes over the course of chemoradiotherapy and whether that immunity affects survival. Next, the candidate HPV-specific TCRs and motifs were followed in TCR repertoires from about 90 patients with HPV-related cancers. What the authors observed across the whole study: Expansion of candidate HPV-specific clones and E7-related TCR motifs was observed in the tumor microenvironment during treatment, whereas no such expansion was observed for non-HPV-specific T cells. The functional definition of HPV-specific T cells came from only two HPV16-positive patients, and the survival association was reported for HPV16-positive patients. Improved recurrence-free survival in HPV16-positive patients was associated with expansion of HPV-responsive T cells during chemoradiotherapy.

The chain is encoded by TRBV15 joined to TRBJ2-2, with 7 bases aligning to TRBD1. The receptor was isolated from a human donor with HPV-associated anogenital cancer. This specimen was blood, taken from a patient who underwent chemoradiotherapy. The DNA is as follows: TGTGCCACCAGCGTCTACAGGGGTGGCACCGGGGAGCTGTTTTTT. It translates as CATSVYRGGTGELFF.